This T cell receptor (beta chain) stems from a study of technical replicates of blood from a few donors. Some clones are missing from TCRdb's copy, which holds only in-frame ones; the method was immunoSEQ multiplex PCR. The table records 75,000 to 100,000 clones, around 96% of them present only once. V was shortened by 4 bases and J by 5 bases, with 14 bases between the two germline ends. The CDR3 is made up of 14 amino acids. The germline V gene has CDR1 SGHNT and CDR2 YYREEE (reference sequence). Sequencing was performed on T cells isolated from PBMCs. The chain combines TRBV5-4 with TRBJ2-3; TRBD1 is a possible D gene (5 bases). The TCR originated in a human donor in good health. CDR3 sequence: CASSRQGLGDTQYF. CDR3 coding DNA: TGTGCCAGCAGCCGGCAGGGCCTGGGAGATACGCAGTATTTT.